Listed here are 10 T cell receptor beta chains from one sample, sequenced in a study of blood T cell repertoires in COVID-19. Produced via immunoSEQ multiplex PCR; TCRdb's table is partial and in-frame only. The data show about 390,000 clones, 80% to 90% seen once. The material sequenced was peripheral blood. These receptor sequences come from a woman aged 55-69 years with COVID-19, enrolled during active disease.

The CDR3 bases are TGTGCCAGAAGCCCCTTTCGTTGCAGGGGGCATAATGAGCAGTTCTTC. Its protein is CARSPFRCRGHNEQFF. The J gene is TRBJ2-1, the V gene TRBV5-3, with TRBD1 identical over 8 bases. TRBV5-3 belongs to the ORF category, with a function that is uncertain. The CDR3 has 16 amino acids. The V gene end was trimmed by 4 bases and the J gene end by 7 bases; junction bases not matched to a gene: 13.

The chain joins TRBV3-1 (or the pseudogene TRBV3-2) to TRBJ2-2; 12 nucleotides line up with TRBD2. Trimming removed 3 bases from V and 14 bases from J; junction bases left unmatched: 4. Germline CDR1 and CDR2: LGHDT and YNNKEL (reference sequence). This CDR3 spans 13 amino acids. CDR3 in DNA: TGTGCCAGCAGCCAGACTAGCGGGGGTGGACTGTTTTTT. Translated: CASSQTSGGGLFF.

The chain links TRBV20-1 to TRBJ1-1; D possibly corresponds to TRBD1 (5 bases). The CDR3 runs 13 residues. CDR1 is DFQATT, CDR2 SNEGSKA, per germline (reference sequence). V was shortened by 3 bases and J by 3 bases, with 11 bases between the two germline ends. CDR3 loop: CSASSVRDTEAFF. CDR3 DNA sequence: TGCAGTGCTAGTAGCGTCAGGGACACTGAAGCTTTCTTT.

This chain links TRBV3-1 (or the pseudogene TRBV3-2) with TRBJ2-7; 9 nucleotides agree with TRBD2. This CDR3 is 15 amino acids long. The V gene end was trimmed by 3 bases and the J gene end by 1 base; junction bases not matched to a gene: 4. The germline V gene has CDR1 LGHDT and CDR2 YNNKEL (reference sequence). The CDR3 DNA reads as TGTGCCAGCAGCCACTTAGCGGGGGTTTCCTACGAGCAGTACTTC. Its protein product is CASSHLAGVSYEQYF.

This sequence joins TRBV1 and TRBJ2-3; no DNA check was done on the table's D call, TRBD2. TRBV1 is flagged as a pseudogene. The length of the CDR3 is 16 residues. CDR3 amino acids: CTSSQEGWGEADTQYF. The CDR3 DNA follows: TGCACCAGCAGCCAAGAAGGTTGGGGGGAAGCAGATACGCAGTATTTT.

The chain couples TRBV5-1 to TRBJ2-7, with D tentatively TRBD1 (5 bases). CDR3 length: 14 amino acids. The V and J ends lost 5 bases and 3 bases respectively, with 15 bases between them. The germline V gene encodes CDR1 SGHRS and CDR2 YFSETQ. As DNA, the CDR3 is TGCGCCAGCAGGGACATCTCGGATGGCTACGAGCAGTACTTC. Residues: CASRDISDGYEQYF.

This clone occurred once. The J gene is TRBJ1-6, the V gene TRBV6-1; D is possibly TRBD1 (5 bases). V was clipped by 3 bases and J by 5 bases, with 14 bases between them. The CDR3 contains 16 residues. Germline CDR1 reads MNHNS; CDR2 reads SASEGT. The CDR3 coding sequence is TGTGCCAGCAGTGAGGGCAGGGTTAGTCATAATTCACCCCTCCACTTT. As protein: CASSEGRVSHNSPLHF.

The chain has TRBV5-1 and TRBJ2-5, with 8 bases matching TRBD1. The V and J ends lost 4 bases and 2 bases, in that order; junction bases with no gene match: 4. Germline CDR1 is SGHRS and CDR2 is YFSETQ. The CDR3 loop spans 14 amino acids. CDR3 sequence: CASSPRQGQETQYF. The CDR3 DNA sequence: TGCGCCAGCAGCCCACGACAGGGGCAAGAGACCCAGTACTTC.

V gene TRBV7-3 combines with J gene TRBJ2-3; TRBD2 agrees at 16 bases. The CDR3 sequence is 22 residues long. Germline values: CDR1 SGHTA, CDR2 FQGTGA. V shed 5 bases and J 4 bases; nucleotides not matched to a gene: 21. CDR3 nucleotides: TGTGCCAGCAGCCACTTAGGGCGCCTCGGGACTAGCGGGGGGGATCTTTCAGATACGCAGTATTTT. Translating it yields CASSHLGRLGTSGGDLSDTQYF. The variable domain in full, with the rest retrieved from reference TRBV7-3 and TRBJ2-3, is GAGVSQTPSNKVTEKGKYVELRCDPISGHTALYWYRQSLGQGPEFLIYFQGTGAADDSGLPNDRFFAVRPEGSVSTLKIQRTERGDSAVYLCASSHLGRLGTSGGDLSDTQYFGPGTRLTVL.

The chain links TRBV5-1 to TRBJ2-2; D unresolved. With 3 bases removed from V and 1 base from J, the gap between germline ends came to 13 bases. The CDR3 consists of 16 residues. CDR1 SGHRS and CDR2 YFSETQ come from the germline V gene. CDR3 sequence (DNA): TGCGCCAGCAGCTCGAATGGAGTCAGGAACACCGGGGAGCTGTTTTTT. It specifies CASSSNGVRNTGELFF.